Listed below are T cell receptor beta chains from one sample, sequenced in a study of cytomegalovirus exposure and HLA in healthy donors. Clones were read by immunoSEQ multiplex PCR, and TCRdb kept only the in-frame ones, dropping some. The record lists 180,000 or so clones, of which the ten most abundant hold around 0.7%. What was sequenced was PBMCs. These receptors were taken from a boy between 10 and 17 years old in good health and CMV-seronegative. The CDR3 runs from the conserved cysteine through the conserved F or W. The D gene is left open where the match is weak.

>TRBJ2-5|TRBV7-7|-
CASSPSQEGTQYF
TGTGCTAGCAGCCCCTCCCAGGAAGGGACCCAGTACTTC
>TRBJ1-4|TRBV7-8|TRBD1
CASSYGPGQGTEKLFF
TGTGCCAGCAGCTATGGGCCGGGACAGGGGACTGAAAAACTGTTTTTT
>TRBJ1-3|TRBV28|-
CASSSAGHSGNTIYF
TGTGCCAGCAGTTCGGCAGGGCACTCTGGAAACACCATATATTTT
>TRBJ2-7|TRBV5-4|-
CASSLGPGEQYF
TGTGCCAGCAGCTTGGGCCCCGGGGAGCAGTACTTC
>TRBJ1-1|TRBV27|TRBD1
CASSQGQGSTEAFF
TGTGCCAGCAGCCAGGGACAGGGGAGTACTGAAGCTTTCTTT
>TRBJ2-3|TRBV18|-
CASSPAGSTDTQYF
TGTGCCAGCTCACCGGCGGGGAGCACAGATACGCAGTATTTT
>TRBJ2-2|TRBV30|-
CAWDIRGPNTGELFF
TGTGCCTGGGATATAAGGGGTCCGAACACCGGGGAGCTGTTTTTT
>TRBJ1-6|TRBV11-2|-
CASSLGAGNSPLHF
TGTGCCAGCAGCTTAGGAGCAGGGAATTCACCCCTCCACTTT
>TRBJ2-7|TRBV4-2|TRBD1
CASSQGSGQGTHEQYF
TGTGCCAGCAGCCAAGGGTCGGGACAGGGGACCCACGAGCAGTACTTC
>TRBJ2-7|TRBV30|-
CALTASSYEQYF
TGTGCCTTGACAGCCAGCTCCTACGAGCAGTACTTC
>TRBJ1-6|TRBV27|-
CASSFPRTGSPLHF
TGTGCCAGCAGTTTCCCCCGGACGGGATCACCCCTCCACTTT
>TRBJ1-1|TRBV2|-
CARAQGRDTEAFF
TGTGCCAGGGCACAGGGAAGGGACACTGAAGCTTTCTTT
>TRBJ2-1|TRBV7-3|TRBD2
CASSLRIPSGGSNEQFF
TGTGCCAGCAGCTTAAGAATTCCTAGCGGGGGGAGTAATGAGCAGTTCTTC
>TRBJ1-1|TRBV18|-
CASSPFEVLNTEAFF
TGTGCCAGCTCACCCTTCGAGGTGCTGAACACTGAAGCTTTCTTT
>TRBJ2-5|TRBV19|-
CASSKGGGAVRKTQYF
TGTGCCAGTTCGAAAGGAGGGGGGGCCGTTCGTAAGACCCAGTACTTC
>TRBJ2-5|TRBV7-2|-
CASSWRPGQRAYQETQYF
TGTGCCAGCAGCTGGCGACCTGGACAGCGCGCGTACCAAGAGACCCAGTACTTC
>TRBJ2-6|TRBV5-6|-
CASSFGIDSGANVLTF
TGTGCCAGCAGCTTCGGGATTGACTCTGGGGCCAACGTCCTGACTTTC
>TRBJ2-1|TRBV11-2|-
CASSPDFTLYNEQFF
TGTGCCAGCAGCCCAGATTTCACCCTCTACAATGAGCAGTTCTTC
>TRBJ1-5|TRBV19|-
CASSTGNQPQHF
TGTGCCAGTAGCACTGGCAATCAGCCCCAGCATTTT
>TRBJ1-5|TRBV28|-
CASSSEPGNQPQHF
TGTGCCAGCAGTTCCGAACCGGGCAATCAGCCCCAGCATTTT
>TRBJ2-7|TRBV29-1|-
CSVGRGGNYEQYF
TGCAGCGTTGGAAGGGGCGGGAACTACGAGCAGTACTTC
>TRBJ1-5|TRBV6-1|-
CASMKRTVNQPQHF
TGTGCCAGCATGAAGCGGACTGTGAATCAGCCCCAGCATTTT
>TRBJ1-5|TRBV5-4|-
CASSLGGEVNQPQHF
TGTGCCAGCAGTCTGGGGGGGGAGGTCAATCAGCCCCAGCATTTT
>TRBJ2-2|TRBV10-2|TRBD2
CASSDSRGDPTGELFF
TGCGCCAGCAGTGATTCACGGGGGGACCCAACCGGGGAGCTGTTTTTT
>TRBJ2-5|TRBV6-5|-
CASSSGQGYQETQYF
TGTGCCAGCAGCTCAGGGCAGGGGTACCAAGAGACCCAGTACTTC
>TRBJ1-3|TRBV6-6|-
CASMRGTLGNTIYF
TGTGCCAGCATGCGGGGCACCCTTGGAAACACCATATATTTT